A selection of T cell receptor beta chains follows, all from one sample in a study of blood T cell repertoires in COVID-19. Libraries were prepared by immunoSEQ multiplex PCR; TCRdb keeps only in-frame clonotypes and omits some of them. Of under 65,000 clones listed, approximately 90% are singletons. Source material: peripheral blood. The receptors were gathered from a woman older than 75 with active COVID-19. Both conserved end residues are part of each CDR3. The D gene is left open where the match is weak. The size entry is marked missing in some rows and otherwise reads once, few, many or a size class.

j_call v_call clone_size d_call cdr3_aa cdr3_nt
TRBJ2-7 TRBV19 . TRBD1 CASSQTGSSYEQYF TGTGCCAGTAGTCAGACAGGGAGCTCCTACGAGCAGTACTTC
TRBJ2-1 TRBV3-1/TRBV3-2 . TRBD2 CASSQDLAGENEQFF TGTGCCAGCAGCCAAGATCTAGCGGGAGAAAATGAGCAGTTCTTC
TRBJ1-2 TRBV5-1 . TRBD1 CASSFGVPGQVNYGYTF TGCGCCAGCAGCTTTGGGGTTCCGGGACAGGTGAACTATGGCTACACCTTC
TRBJ2-2 TRBV27 . TRBD2 CASSLPSGEVGTGELFF TGTGCCAGCAGTTTGCCTAGCGGGGAAGTAGGCACCGGGGAGCTGTTTTTT
TRBJ2-1 TRBV28 . TRBD2 CASSPLRLAGVNDEQFF TGTGCCAGCAGTCCCTTGAGGCTAGCGGGAGTAAACGATGAGCAGTTCTTC
TRBJ2-3 TRBV7-8 . TRBD1 CASSLRTGGDTQYF TGTGCCAGCAGCCTCCGGACAGGGGGAGATACGCAGTATTTT
TRBJ2-7 TRBV5-1 . . CASSSGGGGSPAYEQYF TGCGCCAGCAGCTCGGGGGGCGGGGGAAGCCCGGCCTACGAGCAGTACTTC
TRBJ1-4 TRBV10-2 . . CASSVTGYEKLFF TGCGCCAGCAGTGTTACAGGGTATGAAAAACTGTTTTTT
TRBJ1-5 TRBV4-1 . . CASSPSQSRGNQPQHF TGCGCCAGCTCCCCTTCTCAGTCCAGGGGCAATCAGCCCCAGCATTTT
TRBJ1-5 TRBV10-2 . . CASSEPGFNQPQHF TGCGCCAGCAGTGAGCCGGGATTCAATCAGCCCCAGCATTTT
TRBJ2-1 TRBV3-1/TRBV3-2 . . CASSRTNEQFF TGTGCCAGCAGCCGAACAAATGAGCAGTTCTTC
TRBJ2-7 TRBV19 . . CASSRGLGDIYEQYF TGTGCCAGTAGTAGGGGGCTAGGGGACATCTACGAGCAGTACTTC
TRBJ1-3 TRBV6-6 . . CASSPPGRAGNTIYF TGTGCCAGCAGCCCCCCGGGAAGGGCCGGAAACACCATATATTTT
TRBJ1-2 TRBV5-1 . TRBD1 CASSLVGRGDYGYTF TGCGCCAGCAGCTTGGTCGGCAGGGGGGACTATGGCTACACCTTC
TRBJ2-5 TRBV5-6 . TRBD2 CASSLGTSGNPGETQYF TGTGCCAGCAGCTTGGGGACTAGCGGGAACCCAGGAGAGACCCAGTACTTC
TRBJ1-2 TRBV5-1 . . CASSFGAVPLSNYGYTF TGCGCCAGCAGCTTTGGGGCAGTACCCCTATCTAACTATGGCTACACCTTC
TRBJ2-3 TRBV6-5 once TRBD1 CASSGTGGSTDTQYF TGTGCCAGCAGCGGGACAGGGGGCAGCACAGATACGCAGTATTTT
TRBJ2-5 TRBV7-9 . TRBD1 CASSAGGRETQYF TGTGCCAGCAGCGCAGGGGGCAGGGAGACCCAGTACTTC
TRBJ1-2 TRBV6-4 . . CASSAGVYYGYTF TGTGCCAGCAGTGCCGGGGTTTACTATGGCTACACCTTC
TRBJ2-3 TRBV28 once . CASTEGGVPTTDTQYF TGTGCCAGCACCGAAGGGGGAGTCCCCACCACAGATACGCAGTATTTT
TRBJ2-2 TRBV3-1/TRBV3-2 . TRBD2 CASSQDRDYPGAGELFF TGTGCCAGCAGCCAAGACCGGGACTACCCGGGAGCCGGGGAGCTGTTTTTT
TRBJ1-2 TRBV19 . TRBD1 CASRKPGQGDFGYTF TGTGCCAGTAGGAAACCGGGACAGGGGGACTTTGGCTACACCTTC
TRBJ2-2 TRBV27 . TRBD2 CASSSGLALTGELFF TGTGCCAGCAGTTCGGGACTAGCGCTCACCGGGGAGCTGTTTTTT
TRBJ1-4 TRBV2 . . CASSWGSPTNEKLFF TGTGCCAGCAGCTGGGGCTCACCAACTAATGAAAAACTGTTTTTT
TRBJ1-1 TRBV19 . . CASSISPEASTEAFF TGTGCCAGTAGTATATCCCCGGAGGCATCCACTGAAGCTTTCTTT
TRBJ1-1 TRBV18 . . CASSPPFQGIRTEAFF TGTGCCAGCTCACCACCCTTCCAGGGGATAAGGACTGAAGCTTTCTTT
TRBJ2-2 TRBV19 . . CASSFGGNTGELFF TGTGCCAGTAGTTTCGGGGGTAACACCGGGGAGCTGTTTTTT
TRBJ2-5 TRBV6-6 . TRBD2 CASSRTSGRGAQYF TGTGCCAGCAGTCGGACTAGCGGGAGAGGGGCCCAGTACTTC
TRBJ1-2 TRBV6-1 . TRBD1 CASSERGQGSGYGYTF TGTGCCAGCAGTGAACGGGGACAGGGTTCGGGCTATGGCTACACCTTC
TRBJ2-2 TRBV28 . . CASSRPLGAGELFF TGTGCCAGCAGTAGGCCCCTCGGGGCCGGGGAGCTGTTTTTT
TRBJ2-1 TRBV6-1 . . CASSEYGSSNNEQFF TGTGCCAGCAGTGAATACGGTTCCTCGAACAATGAGCAGTTCTTC
TRBJ2-2 TRBV18 . TRBD2 CASSPRSSGGLNTGELFF TGTGCCAGCTCACCACGTTCTAGCGGGGGGCTGAACACCGGGGAGCTGTTTTTT
TRBJ1-2 TRBV25-1 . . CASSGQSGYTF TGTGCCAGCAGTGGACAATCCGGCTACACCTTC
TRBJ1-1 TRBV11-2 once TRBD1 CASSLDGGLNRGLDTEAFF TGTGCCAGCAGCTTAGATGGGGGCCTAAACAGGGGTCTGGACACTGAAGCTTTCTTT
TRBJ1-2 TRBV12-3/TRBV12-4 few . CASSFGRGYGYTF TGTGCCAGCAGTTTCGGCAGGGGCTATGGCTACACCTTC
TRBJ1-3 TRBV5-1 . . CASSLDGALGNTIYF TGCGCCAGCAGCTTGGATGGGGCGCTAGGAAACACCATATATTTT
TRBJ1-4 TRBV28 . TRBD1 CASRPTGGDEKLFF TGTGCCAGCAGACCCACAGGGGGAGATGAAAAACTGTTTTTT
TRBJ2-1 TRBV2 . TRBD2 CASRRTSGGAKEQFF TGTGCCAGCAGAAGGACTAGCGGGGGGGCAAAAGAGCAGTTCTTC
TRBJ1-1 TRBV10-1 . . CASSESPGSNTEAFF TGCGCCAGCAGTGAGTCCCCCGGGTCTAACACTGAAGCTTTCTTT
TRBJ2-7 TRBV6-5 . TRBD2 CASSTRLAPSYEQYF TGTGCCAGCAGTACCAGACTAGCGCCTTCCTACGAGCAGTACTTC
TRBJ2-2 TRBV2 once TRBD1 CASRKDRVTTGELFF TGTGCCAGCAGAAAGGACAGGGTGACCACCGGGGAGCTGTTTTTT
TRBJ2-7 TRBV19 . TRBD2 CASSGLALYEQYF TGTGCCAGTTCGGGACTAGCCCTCTACGAGCAGTACTTC
TRBJ1-2 TRBV19 . TRBD1 CASSRAVDRGRGYTF TGTGCCAGTAGTCGAGCGGTCGACAGGGGCCGGGGCTACACCTTC
TRBJ1-1 TRBV15 . TRBD1 CATSRGDRKAFF TGTGCCACCAGCAGAGGGGACAGAAAAGCGTTCTTT
TRBJ2-5 TRBV3-1/TRBV3-2 . TRBD2 CASSQAGDRQETQYF TGTGCCAGCAGTCAAGCGGGGGACCGCCAAGAGACCCAGTACTTC
TRBJ1-1 TRBV18 . TRBD1 CASSPQRQGTEAFF TGTGCCAGCTCACCCCAAAGACAGGGCACTGAAGCTTTCTTT
TRBJ2-7 TRBV28 once . CASSLLTYEQYF TGTGCCAGCAGTTTATTAACCTACGAGCAGTACTTC
TRBJ1-2 TRBV27 . . CASSRDGTVAGGYTF TGTGCCAGCAGCCGTGACGGGACCGTGGCGGGGGGCTACACCTTC
TRBJ1-2 TRBV25-1 . . CASSVGRSSETYGYTF TGTGCCAGCAGTGTGGGGAGGAGCTCCGAAACCTATGGCTACACCTTC
TRBJ1-5 TRBV5-8 . . CASSLEAGESNQPQHF TGTGCCAGCAGCTTGGAGGCAGGGGAGAGCAATCAGCCCCAGCATTTT
TRBJ2-2 TRBV9 . TRBD1 CASSESPPSRQGGTGELFF TGTGCCAGCAGCGAGTCACCCCCGAGTAGACAGGGTGGCACCGGGGAGCTGTTTTTT